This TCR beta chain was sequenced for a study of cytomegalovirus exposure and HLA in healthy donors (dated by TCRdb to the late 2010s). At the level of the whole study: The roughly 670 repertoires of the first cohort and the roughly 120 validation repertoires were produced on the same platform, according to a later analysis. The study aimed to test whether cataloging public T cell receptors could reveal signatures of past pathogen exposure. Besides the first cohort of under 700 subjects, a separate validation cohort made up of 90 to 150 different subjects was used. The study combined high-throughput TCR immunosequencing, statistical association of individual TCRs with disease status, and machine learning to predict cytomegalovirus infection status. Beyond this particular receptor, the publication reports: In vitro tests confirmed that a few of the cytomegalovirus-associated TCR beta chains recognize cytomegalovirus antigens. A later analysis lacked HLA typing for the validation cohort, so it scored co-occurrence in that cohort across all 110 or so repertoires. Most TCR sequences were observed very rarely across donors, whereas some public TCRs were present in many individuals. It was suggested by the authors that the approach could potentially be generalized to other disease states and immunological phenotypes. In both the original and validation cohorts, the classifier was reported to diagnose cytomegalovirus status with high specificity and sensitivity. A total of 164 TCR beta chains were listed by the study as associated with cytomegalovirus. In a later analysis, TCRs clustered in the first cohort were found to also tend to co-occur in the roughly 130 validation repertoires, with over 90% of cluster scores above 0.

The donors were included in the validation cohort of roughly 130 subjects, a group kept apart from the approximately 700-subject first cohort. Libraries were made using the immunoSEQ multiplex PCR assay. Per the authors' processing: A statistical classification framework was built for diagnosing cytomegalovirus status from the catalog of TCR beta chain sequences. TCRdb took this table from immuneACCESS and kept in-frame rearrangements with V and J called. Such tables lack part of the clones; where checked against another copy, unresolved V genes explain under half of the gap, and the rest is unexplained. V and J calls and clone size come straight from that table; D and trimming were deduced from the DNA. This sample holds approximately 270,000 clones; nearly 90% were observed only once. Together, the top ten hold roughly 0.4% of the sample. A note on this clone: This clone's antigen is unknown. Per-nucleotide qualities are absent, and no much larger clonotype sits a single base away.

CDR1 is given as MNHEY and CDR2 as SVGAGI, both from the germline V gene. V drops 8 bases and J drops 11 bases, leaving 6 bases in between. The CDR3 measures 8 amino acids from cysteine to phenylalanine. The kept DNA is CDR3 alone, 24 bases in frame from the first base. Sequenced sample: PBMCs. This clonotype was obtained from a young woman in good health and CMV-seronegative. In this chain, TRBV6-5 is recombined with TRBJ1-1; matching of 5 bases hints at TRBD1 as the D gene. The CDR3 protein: CASGGAFF. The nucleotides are TGTGCCAGCGGGGGGGCTTTCTTT.